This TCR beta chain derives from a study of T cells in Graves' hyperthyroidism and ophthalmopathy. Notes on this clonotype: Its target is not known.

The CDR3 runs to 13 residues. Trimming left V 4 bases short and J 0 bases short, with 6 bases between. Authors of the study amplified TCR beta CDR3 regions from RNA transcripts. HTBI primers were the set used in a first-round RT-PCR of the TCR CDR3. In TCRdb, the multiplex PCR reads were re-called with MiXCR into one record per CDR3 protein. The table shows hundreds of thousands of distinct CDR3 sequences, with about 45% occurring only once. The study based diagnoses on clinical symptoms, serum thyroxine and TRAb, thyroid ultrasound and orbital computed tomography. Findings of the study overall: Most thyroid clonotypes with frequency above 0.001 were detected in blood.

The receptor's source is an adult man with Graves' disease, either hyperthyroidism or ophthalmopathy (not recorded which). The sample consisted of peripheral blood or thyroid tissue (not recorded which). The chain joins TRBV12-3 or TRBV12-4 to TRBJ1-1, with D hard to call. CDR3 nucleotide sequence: TGTGCCAGCAGTTGGGCCCTGAACACTGAAGCTTTCTTT. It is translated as CASSWALNTEAFF.